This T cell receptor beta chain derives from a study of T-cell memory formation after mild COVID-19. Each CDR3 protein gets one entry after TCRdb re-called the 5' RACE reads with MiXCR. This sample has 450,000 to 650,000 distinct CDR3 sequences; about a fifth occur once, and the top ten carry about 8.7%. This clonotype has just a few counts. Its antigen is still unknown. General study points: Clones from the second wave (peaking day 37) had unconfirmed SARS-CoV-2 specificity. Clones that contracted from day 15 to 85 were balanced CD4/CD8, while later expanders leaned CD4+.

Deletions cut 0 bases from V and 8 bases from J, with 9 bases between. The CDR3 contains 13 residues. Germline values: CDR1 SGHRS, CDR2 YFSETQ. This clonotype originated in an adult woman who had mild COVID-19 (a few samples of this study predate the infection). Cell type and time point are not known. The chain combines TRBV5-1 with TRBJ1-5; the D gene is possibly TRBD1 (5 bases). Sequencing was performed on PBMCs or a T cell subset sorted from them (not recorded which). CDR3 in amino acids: CASSLGVGEPQHF. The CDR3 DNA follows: TGCGCCAGCAGCTTGGGGGTAGGGGAGCCCCAGCATTTT.